Below are 27 T cell receptor beta chains sequenced from a single sample in a study of sequential checkpoint blockade in melanoma. Sequenced by immunoSEQ multiplex PCR; TCRdb stores in-frame clones only, minus some. The repertoire holds 25,000 to 30,000 clones, roughly four fifths seen once, with 22% in the top ten. The treatment here: randomized to nivolumab then ipilimumab (arm A) or the reverse (arm B). Source: CD8+ T cells sorted from blood (inferred from file names), taken from a patient given nivolumab and ipilimumab in sequence. The receptor set was obtained from a human donor with melanoma.

Only a few counts were recorded for this clone. The chain joins TRBV7-9 to TRBJ2-7; D possibly corresponds to TRBD2 (5 bases). Germline V gene data show CDR1 as SEHNR and CDR2 as FQNEAQ (reference sequence). The germline V and J ends were trimmed by 4 bases and 3 bases, with 16 bases remaining between them. The CDR3 covers 15 residues. This CDR3 reads CASSSQRRADYEQYF. The CDR3 coding sequence is TGTGCCAGCAGCTCCCAGAGGCGGGCCGACTACGAGCAGTACTTC. Together with reference TRBV7-9 and TRBJ2-7, the CDR3 gives the full variable domain: DTGVSQNPRHKITKRGQNVTFRCDPISEHNRLYWYRQTLGQGPEFLTYFQNEAQLEKSRLLSDRFSAERPKGSFSTLEIQRTEQGDSAMYLCASSSQRRADYEQYFGPGTRLTVT.

This clone is a singleton in its sample. This rearrangement joins TRBV4-3 to TRBJ1-4; weak D call: TRBD1 (6 bases). Trimming took off 0 bases at V and 3 bases at J, with 8 bases between the two ends. The germline CDR1 and CDR2 sequences are LGHNA and YSLEER. The CDR3 contains 15 residues. The CDR3 DNA follows: TGCGCCAGCAGCCAAGAAGGACAGCCTAATGAAAAACTGTTTTTT. It is translated as CASSQEGQPNEKLFF.

V gene TRBV4-1 combines with J gene TRBJ2-2; tentatively, D is TRBD2 (5 bases). CDR3 size: 18 residues. Deletions cut 6 bases from V and 0 bases from J, with 20 bases between. Germline CDR1 MGHRA, CDR2 YSYEKL. The CDR3, as DNA: TGCGCCAGCAGACGGGCGCTGAGCGGACCTTCGAACACCGGGGAGCTGTTTTTT. Protein: CASRRALSGPSNTGELFF.

The V call is TRBV27, the J call TRBJ1-3, with TRBD1 identical over 9 bases. The CDR3 totals 15 residues. CDR1 is MNHEY and CDR2 is SMNVEV in the germline V gene (reference sequence). After removal of 5 bases from V and 2 bases from J, the junction contained 4 bases not matched to a gene. The CDR3 is CASSPDRGTGNTIYF. DNA for the CDR3: TGTGCCAGCAGTCCAGACAGGGGGACTGGAAACACCATATATTTT.

This chain links TRBV7-9 with TRBJ2-5; D is possibly TRBD1 (5 bases). Germline V lookup: CDR1 SEHNR, CDR2 FQNEAQ (reference sequence). This CDR3 is built from 10 residues. V lost 9 bases to trimming and J lost 4 bases, with 6 bases between them. The CDR3 sequence: CASRGETQYF. CDR3 coding DNA: TGTGCCAGTAGGGGAGAGACCCAGTACTTC.

The chain uses TRBV28 and TRBJ1-1; D gene ambiguous. The CDR3 is made up of 15 amino acids. Germline V CDR1 and CDR2: MDHEN, SYDVKM. Trimming shortened V by 0 bases and J by 0 bases, and 8 bases separated the two germline ends. The CDR3 loop is CASSLWSLVNTEAFF. CDR3 nucleotide sequence: TGTGCCAGCAGTTTATGGTCTCTCGTGAACACTGAAGCTTTCTTT.

The chain links TRBV7-3 to TRBJ2-1; 10 nucleotides align to TRBD2. The length of the CDR3 is 14 residues. Germline V gene sequence: CDR1 SGHTA, CDR2 FQGTGA. Trimming removed 2 bases from V and 7 bases from J; junction bases left unmatched: 2. CDR3 amino acids: CASSLLAGVNEQFF. Here the CDR3 DNA reads TGTGCCAGCAGCTTACTAGCGGGGGTGAATGAGCAGTTCTTC.

This clone was seen only once. The chain employs TRBV30 and TRBJ1-2; 9 bases are a match to TRBD1. Germline V CDR1 and CDR2: GTSNPN, SVGIG (reference sequence). The CDR3 covers 15 residues. V lost 3 bases, J lost 6 bases, and 11 bases stayed unmatched. The CDR3 DNA follows: TGTGCCTGGAGCATTTCTGGACAGGGGAACGATGGCTACACCTTC. Translated, it gives CAWSISGQGNDGYTF. Full variable domain (outside the CDR3, taken from reference TRBV30 and TRBJ1-2): SQTIHQWPATLVQPVGSPLSLECTVEGTSNPNLYWYRQAAGRGLQLLFYSVGIGQISSEVPQNLSASRPQDRQFILSSKKLLLSDSGFYLCAWSISGQGNDGYTFGSGTRLTVV.

In DNA, the CDR3 is TGTGCCAGCAGCTATAGCGGAAGCTCCTACAATGAGCAGTTCTTC. Translating gives CASSYSGSSYNEQFF. This chain connects TRBV27 to TRBJ2-1; D might be TRBD2 (6 bases). Trimming removed 6 bases from V and 0 bases from J, with 12 bases in between. In germline, CDR1 is MNHEY, CDR2 SMNVEV (reference sequence). This CDR3 has 15 amino acids.

CDR3: CASSEEGSHYGYTF. The CDR3 bases are TGTGCCAGCAGCGAGGAGGGGTCGCACTATGGCTACACCTTC. The V gene is TRBV9, the J gene TRBJ1-2; tentative D call: TRBD1 (5 bases). The V end was cut by 3 bases, the J end by 3 bases, with 12 bases between. CDR1 and CDR2 from the germline V gene are SGDLS and YYNGEE. This CDR3 is 14 amino acids long.

The chain has TRBV10-1 and TRBJ2-7, with 9 bases that match TRBD1. The CDR3 contains 13 residues. Trimming at V came to 10 bases and at J to 5 bases, leaving 9 bases not matched to a gene. The V gene's germline CDR1 is WNHNN and CDR2 SYGVQD (reference sequence). The CDR3 sequence is CATRRDRAHEQYF. The CDR3 DNA is TGCGCCACCCGTCGGGACAGGGCCCACGAGCAGTACTTC.

The chain has TRBV5-4 and TRBJ2-7; 12 nucleotides agree with TRBD2. The CDR3 spans 14 residues. V trimming: 0 bases; J trimming: 6 bases; junction bases outside the gene matches: 1. CDR1 is SGHNT and CDR2 is YYREEE in the germline V gene (reference sequence). CDR3 amino acids: CASSLGLAGAEQYF. Written as DNA, the CDR3 is TGTGCCAGCAGCTTGGGACTAGCGGGAGCCGAGCAGTACTTC.

This chain uses TRBV9 with TRBJ1-1; no reliable D call. Germline V gene sequence: CDR1 SGDLS, CDR2 YYNGEE. V gave up 0 bases and J gave up 2 bases, with 17 bases separating them. The CDR3 consists of 17 residues. CDR3 region: CASSVVPVEDLNTEAFF. As DNA, the CDR3 is TGTGCCAGCAGCGTAGTCCCCGTCGAAGATCTAAACACTGAAGCTTTCTTT.

The gene calls are TRBV4-2 and TRBJ1-1, with D tentatively TRBD1 (5 bases). Trimming stripped 4 bases from V and 0 bases from J, with 18 bases between. From germline, CDR1 is LGHNA and CDR2 YNFKEQ. The CDR3 is 17 residues long. The CDR3 DNA reads as TGTGCCAGCAGCCTCCCAGAGGAGGGGTCCATGAACACTGAAGCTTTCTTT. The encoded protein is CASSLPEEGSMNTEAFF.

This clone showed up just once. The V call is TRBV27, the J call TRBJ2-1; 10 nucleotides agree with TRBD2. Trimming took 4 bases from V and 3 from J; bases not matched to a gene: 3. Germline assignment: CDR1 MNHEY and CDR2 SMNVEV (reference sequence). CDR3 length equals 15 residues. The CDR3 is CASSSGLADYNEQFF. CDR3 bases: TGTGCCAGCAGTTCCGGACTAGCGGACTACAATGAGCAGTTCTTC.

The chain couples TRBV2 to TRBJ2-6; D is undetermined. There are 15 residues in the CDR3. Trimming removed 2 bases from V and 5 bases from J, with 10 bases in between. Germline CDR1 is SNHLY and CDR2 is FYNNEI. CDR3 sequence: CASSESDSWANVLTF. The CDR3 DNA follows: TGTGCCAGCAGTGAATCAGATTCTTGGGCCAACGTCCTGACTTTC.

This clone was detected only a few times. The chain is built from TRBV5-1 and TRBJ2-1; TRBD2 matches 11 bases. V lost 4 bases and J lost 4; bases outside the gene matches: 10. The germline CDR1 and CDR2 sequences are SGHRS and YFSETQ. The CDR3 sequence is 17 residues long. CDR3 loop: CASSPGTSGGRYNEQFF. The DNA of the CDR3 is TGCGCCAGCAGCCCAGGGACTAGCGGCGGGAGGTACAATGAGCAGTTCTTC.

V and J are TRBV11-2 and TRBJ2-1, with 9 bases fitting TRBD2. This CDR3 is built from 15 residues. Germline loops: CDR1 SGHAT, CDR2 FQNNGV. After removal of 1 base from V and 4 bases from J, the junction contained 2 bases not matched to a gene. CDR3 DNA sequence: TGTGCCAGCAGCTTAGCTAGCGGGACATACAATGAGCAGTTCTTC. It is translated as CASSLASGTYNEQFF.

This clone has only one observation. The gene calls are TRBV2 and TRBJ2-2; TRBD2 matches 11 bases. In germline, CDR1 is SNHLY, CDR2 FYNNEI. CDR3 length equals 16 residues. V dropped 5 bases and J dropped 0; count of bases not matched to a gene: 2. The CDR3 protein is CASSRLAGSNTGELFF. The CDR3 coding sequence is TGTGCCAGCAGTCGACTAGCGGGATCGAACACCGGGGAGCTGTTTTTT.

The chain links TRBV4-2 to TRBJ2-7; D is unresolved. Germline CDR1 and CDR2: LGHNA and YNFKEQ. The V gene lost 1 base and the J gene lost 2 bases, with 6 bases spanning the gap. This CDR3 spans 13 amino acids. This chain's CDR3 is CASSQGPAYEQYF. The CDR3 DNA reads TGTGCCAGCAGCCAAGGGCCAGCCTACGAGCAGTACTTC.

The V gene is TRBV29-1, the J gene TRBJ2-5; 12 nucleotides align to TRBD2. Trimming cost V 6 bases and J 4 bases; bases outside gene matches: 6. Germline lookup yields CDR1 SQVTM and CDR2 ANQGSEA. The CDR3 sequence is 14 residues long. The CDR3 region has the DNA TGCAGCGTAGAGGGACTAGCGGGTTCAGAGACCCAGTACTTC. Its translation: CSVEGLAGSETQYF. Filled out from reference TRBV29-1 and TRBJ2-5, the complete variable domain reads SAVISQKPSRDICQRGTSLTIQCQVDSQVTMMFWYRQQPGQSLTLIATANQGSEATYESGFVIDKFPISRPNLTFSTLTVSNMSPEDSSIYLCSVEGLAGSETQYFGPGTRLLVL.

The chain has TRBV28 and TRBJ1-1; 10 bases match TRBD1. V dropped 7 bases and J dropped 1; count of bases not matched to a gene: 9. This CDR3 is built from 16 residues. Germline lookup yields CDR1 MDHEN and CDR2 SYDVKM. CDR3 DNA sequence: TGTGCCAGCACCTGGGGGACAGGGGCTACGAACACTGAAGCTTTCTTT. Its translation: CASTWGTGATNTEAFF.

The chain joins TRBV9 to TRBJ2-7; tentative D call: TRBD2 (5 bases). The ends were cut back, 0 bases at V and 1 base at J, with 8 bases in the middle. CDR1 is SGDLS, CDR2 YYNGEE, per germline. CDR3 length: 14 residues. The CDR3 is CASSVETGSYEQYF. DNA for the CDR3: TGTGCCAGCAGCGTAGAAACGGGATCCTACGAGCAGTACTTC.

The chain uses TRBV27 and TRBJ2-7; the D gene is possibly TRBD1 (5 bases). CDR3 size: 14 residues. The germline gives CDR1 MNHEY, CDR2 SMNVEV (reference sequence). Deletions cut 5 bases from V and 3 bases from J, with 14 bases between. The CDR3 sequence is CASSPTTVDYEQYF. CDR3 coding DNA: TGTGCCAGCAGTCCCACGACAGTAGACTACGAGCAGTACTTC.

This clone was found once. The V call is TRBV27, the J call TRBJ2-7, with TRBD2 as a possible D gene (6 bases). The CDR3 sequence is 13 residues long. Trimming shortened V by 6 bases and J by 3 bases, and 12 bases separated the two germline ends. Germline loops: CDR1 MNHEY, CDR2 SMNVEV (reference sequence). The CDR3 loop reads CASSPSGGYEQYF. CDR3 sequence (DNA): TGTGCCAGCAGCCCCTCCGGGGGCTACGAGCAGTACTTC.

The chain is built from TRBV19 and TRBJ1-1; D might be TRBD1 (5 bases). Trimming left V 5 bases short and J 0 bases short, with 10 bases between. CDR3 length equals 14 residues. The germline CDR1 and CDR2 sequences are LNHDA and SQIVND (reference sequence). The CDR3 bases are TGTGCCAGTAGTGCGGGACTGTTGAACACTGAAGCTTTCTTT. This codes for CASSAGLLNTEAFF.

The gene calls are TRBV7-2 and TRBJ2-3; 9 bases fit TRBD2. V shed 1 base and J 4 bases; nucleotides not matched to a gene: 3. This CDR3 contains 15 residues. The germline V gene encodes CDR1 SGHTA and CDR2 FQGNSA. The CDR3 sequence is CASSLGAGGADTQYF. For the CDR3, the DNA is TGTGCCAGCAGCTTAGGGGCGGGGGGGGCAGATACGCAGTATTTT.